Each of the 18 T cell receptor beta chains below was sequenced from the same sample in a study of T cells in Graves' hyperthyroidism and ophthalmopathy. RNA transcripts served as the template for amplifying TCR beta CDR3 regions. Initially, a first-round RT-PCR of the TCR CDR3 employed the HTBI primer set. TCRdb called the multiplex PCR reads again in MiXCR, with one record for every CDR3 protein. The data hold around 700,000 distinct CDR3 sequences, with 35% observed a single time. Material: blood. The receptor set was obtained from a woman aged 40 to 50 with Graves' hyperthyroidism.

The V gene is TRBV7-9, the J gene TRBJ1-1; TRBD1 is a possible D gene (5 bases). The CDR3 has 15 amino acids. Germline CDR1 is SEHNR and CDR2 is FQNEAQ (reference sequence). The V end lost 5 bases, the J end lost 1 base, and 14 bases lay between the germline ends. The CDR3 protein is CASSGGSGRNTEAFF. The CDR3, as DNA: TGTGCCAGCAGCGGGGGGTCGGGACGGAACACTGAAGCTTTCTTT.

This clonotype occurred a few times. V is TRBV12-3 or TRBV12-4 and J is TRBJ1-2; D perhaps matches TRBD1 (5 bases). V was clipped by 5 bases and J by 8 bases, with 21 bases between them. The CDR3 has 15 residues. The CDR3 nucleotides read TGTGCCAGCAGTCCCGCCCCGGGACTTCCATGGGGCTACACCTTC. Its protein product is CASSPAPGLPWGYTF.

The chain is built from TRBV20-1 and TRBJ2-2; TRBD2 matches 9 bases. The CDR3 has 15 residues. V trimming: 1 base; J trimming: 5 bases; junction bases outside the gene matches: 5. Germline CDR1 and CDR2: DFQATT and SNEGSKA (reference sequence). CDR3 in DNA: TGCAGTGCTAGAGTACTAGCGGGCGGAACCGGGGAGCTGTTTTTT. This sequence encodes CSARVLAGGTGELFF.

This sequence joins TRBV29-1 and TRBJ2-7, with 10 bases matching TRBD2. V was clipped by 3 bases and J by 4 bases; unmatched bases: 12. The CDR3 is 16 amino acids. Germline values: CDR1 SQVTM, CDR2 ANQGSEA. The CDR3 spells CSVDARASGGSYEQYF. The CDR3 bases are TGCAGCGTTGATGCCCGGGCTAGCGGGGGATCGTACGAGCAGTACTTC.

The rearrangement uses TRBV19 and TRBJ2-6, with D perhaps matching TRBD1 (6 bases). The CDR3 covers 15 residues. Germline V gene lookup returns CDR1 LNHDA and CDR2 SQIVND (reference sequence). The V gene lost 7 bases and the J gene lost 4 bases, with 14 bases spanning the gap. CDR3 sequence reads: CASTVGGRGANVLTF. The DNA for the CDR3 is TGTGCCAGTACCGTAGGGGGTCGGGGGGCCAACGTCCTGACTTTC.

This clonotype occurred many times. This chain connects TRBV10-3 to TRBJ2-2, with a weak D call TRBD2 (5 bases). The germline V gene has CDR1 ENHRY and CDR2 SYGVKD. The CDR3 spans 13 residues. Trimming removed 10 bases from V and 7 bases from J, with 16 bases in between. The CDR3 DNA is TGTGCCACCGAACTAGGGATGGGCGGGGAGCTGTTTTTT. Translating it yields CATELGMGGELFF.

In this sample, this clonotype turned up many times. The chain carries TRBV19 and TRBJ1-5; no clear D. V lost 7 bases to trimming and J lost 1 base, with 5 bases between them. The CDR3 consists of 12 residues. Germline CDR1 reads LNHDA; CDR2 reads SQIVND (reference sequence). For the CDR3, the DNA is TGTGCCAGTATCGGCAGCAATCAGCCCCAGCATTTT. This translates into CASIGSNQPQHF. Variable domain in full (rest from reference TRBV19 and TRBJ1-5): DGGITQSPKYLFRKEGQNVTLSCEQNLNHDAMYWYRQDPGQGLRLIYYSQIVNDFQKGDIAEGYSVSREKKESFPLTVTSAQKNPTAFYLCASIGSNQPQHFGDGTRLSIL.

The V and J genes are TRBV4-1 and TRBJ2-2; D not certain. Between the trimmed V and J ends, which lost 2 bases and 8 bases, there was a span of 6 bases. The CDR3 spans 12 residues. Germline values: CDR1 MGHRA, CDR2 YSYEKL. Here the CDR3 DNA reads TGCGCCAGCAGCCAAATTGGGGGGGAGCTGTTTTTT. Translated, it gives CASSQIGGELFF.

A few counts support this clonotype. The chain joins TRBV28 to TRBJ2-2, with 7 nucleotides matching TRBD1. The CDR3 covers 15 residues. CDR1 MDHEN and CDR2 SYDVKM come from the germline V gene. V shed 4 bases and J 5 bases; nucleotides not matched to a gene: 7. DNA for the CDR3: TGTGCCAGCAGTTACGGTCGACAGGGAACCGGGGAGCTGTTTTTT. Amino acid sequence: CASSYGRQGTGELFF.

As concerns this clonotype: This may arise from a read error, as a much more abundant clone is one base away. The chain couples TRBV10-3 to TRBJ1-1; D call uncertain. V was pared by 6 bases and J by 0 bases, with 11 bases between. CDR1 ENHRY and CDR2 SYGVKD come from the germline V gene. The CDR3 extends over 14 amino acids. DNA of the CDR3: TGTGCCATCAGCGGTGGCAGGCTGAACACTGAAGCTTTCTTT. Residues: CAISGGRLNTEAFF.

Worth noting for this clonotype: A read error may account for a junction end that differs from germline. The rearrangement uses TRBV7-6 and TRBJ2-7; either TRBD1 or TRBD2 may supply D (5 bases each). TRBJ2-1 matches the DNA end more closely, so the J call is doubtful. Germline V CDR1 and CDR2: SGHVS, FNYEAQ. The CDR3 has 14 amino acids. The CDR3 loop reads CASSLDRGANEQFF. The CDR3 bases are TGTGCTAGCAGCTTAGATCGGGGCGCCAATGAGCAGTTCTTC.

This clonotype was picked up many times. V usage is TRBV10-3 and J usage is TRBJ1-1, with TRBD1 as a possible D gene (6 bases). V lost 4 bases, J lost 0 bases, and 9 bases lay in between. This CDR3 has 14 amino acids. Germline V gene lookup returns CDR1 ENHRY and CDR2 SYGVKD. CDR3 in amino acids: CAISVGQLNTEAFF. The CDR3 bases are TGTGCCATCAGTGTTGGACAGTTGAACACTGAAGCTTTCTTT.

CDR3 sequence (DNA): TGCAGCGTTGCCGGGACGAGGGGCTACGGTGGCTACACCTTC. This encodes CSVAGTRGYGGYTF. The chain has TRBV29-1 and TRBJ1-2; TRBD1 is a possible D gene (5 bases). The germline V and J ends were trimmed by 4 bases and 7 bases, with 19 bases remaining between them. This CDR3 is built from 14 residues. Germline CDR1 reads SQVTM; CDR2 reads ANQGSEA. Full variable domain (rest looked up from reference TRBV29-1 and TRBJ1-2): SAVISQKPSRDICQRGTSLTIQCQVDSQVTMMFWYRQQPGQSLTLIATANQGSEATYESGFVIDKFPISRPNLTFSTLTVSNMSPEDSSIYLCSVAGTRGYGGYTFGSGTRLTVV.

Turning to this clonotype: This may be a read error, as it is one base from a much larger clone. Since no conserved phenylalanine or tryptophan closes the CDR3, a read error is the likely cause. The genes are TRBV7-2 and TRBJ1-3; D remains ambiguous. Trimming removed 1 base from V and 4 bases from J, with 5 bases in between. This CDR3 has 13 amino acids. Germline V lookup: CDR1 SGHTA, CDR2 FQGNSA. CDR3 DNA: TGTGCCAGCAGCTTAGAGGCGGGAAACACCATATATTAT. Translation: CASSLEAGNTIYY.

In regard to this clonotype: A much larger clone sits a single nucleotide away, making a read error possible. CDR3 nucleotide sequence: TGCAGCGTTGGCAGGGGTCAGGGAGAGATCCAGTACTTC. Translation gives CSVGRGQGEIQYF. The chain joins TRBV29-1 to TRBJ2-5; TRBD1 is a possible D gene (6 bases). The CDR3 totals 13 residues. Germline V lookup: CDR1 SQVTM, CDR2 ANQGSEA.

The rearrangement uses TRBV7-2 and TRBJ2-7, with a tentative D call TRBD2 (5 bases). V was clipped by 6 bases and J by 2 bases, with 14 bases between them. The CDR3 has 14 residues. Germline V gives CDR1 SGHTA, CDR2 FQGNSA. CDR3 residues: CASRLAGFPYEQYF. In DNA, the CDR3 is TGTGCCAGCAGATTGGCGGGTTTCCCCTACGAGCAGTACTTC. The whole variable domain, filled in from reference TRBV7-2 and TRBJ2-7, reads GAGVSQSPSNKVTEKGKDVELRCDPISGHTALYWYRQSLGQGLEFLIYFQGNSAPDKSGLPSDRFSAERTGGSVSTLTIQRTQQEDSAVYLCASRLAGFPYEQYFGPGTRLTVT.

This clonotype is a singleton in its sample. V usage is TRBV12-5 and J usage is TRBJ1-1; D is possibly TRBD1 (5 bases). This CDR3 spans 12 amino acids. The V end was cut by 5 bases, the J end by 5 bases, with 9 bases between. The V gene's germline CDR1 is LGHNT and CDR2 FRNRAP. CDR3 amino acids: CASGTGGTEAFF. CDR3 bases: TGTGCTAGTGGTACGGGGGGGACTGAAGCTTTCTTT.

This clonotype showed up just a few times. This chain joins TRBV19 and TRBJ1-5; no definite D call. This CDR3 comprises 16 residues. Germline CDR1 LNHDA, CDR2 SQIVND (reference sequence). Trimming removed 4 bases from V and 4 bases from J, with 17 bases in between. The CDR3 spells CASSRADGGPNQPQHF. CDR3 nucleotides: TGTGCCAGTAGTAGGGCTGACGGAGGTCCGAATCAGCCCCAGCATTTT.